The 21 T cell receptor beta chains reported below all come from one sample, sequenced in a study of shared clonotypes between healthy human individuals. Some clones are missing from TCRdb's copy, which holds only in-frame ones; the method was immunoSEQ multiplex PCR. The profile covers approximately 2,000,000 clones, with less than 95% appearing a single time and 0.37% taken by the ten largest. The sample taken for sequencing was naive CD4+ T cells from PBMCs. Specified subset: CD45RA+ positively selected. The source of these receptors is a man aged 18-30 years in good health. Some clones in this sample may be carry-over from other donors' samples.

Concerning this clone itself: Other DNA sequences from this sample encode an identical CDR3 as well. The chain recombines TRBV7-2 with TRBJ1-1; 11 positions match TRBD1. In germline, CDR1 is SGHTA, CDR2 FQGNSA. CDR3 length equals 15 residues. Trimming at V came to 5 bases and at J to 1 base, leaving 3 bases not matched to a gene. CDR3 DNA sequence: TGTGCCAGCAGCCTAGGACAGGGGGCGAACACTGAAGCTTTCTTT. Amino acids: CASSLGQGANTEAFF.

A remark on this clone: At the DNA level, this CDR3 is encoded by other sequences in the same sample as well. This chain connects TRBV11-3 to TRBJ2-1; the D gene is possibly TRBD1 (5 bases). CDR1 and CDR2 (germline): SGHNT, YENEEA. This CDR3 region has 14 residues. Deletions cut 4 bases from V and 0 bases from J, with 7 bases between. CDR3 amino acids: CASSSDSSYNEQFF. CDR3 nucleotide sequence: TGTGCCAGCAGCTCCGACAGCTCCTACAATGAGCAGTTCTTC.

Concerning this clone: Within the sample, other DNA sequences also encode this same CDR3. The chain uses TRBV11-2 and TRBJ2-1; D remains unclear. The CDR3 extends over 13 amino acids. CDR1 and CDR2 (germline): SGHAT, FQNNGV. V was pared by 5 bases and J by 5 bases, with 10 bases between. This CDR3 reads CASSLSRNNEQFF. CDR3 nucleotides: TGTGCCAGCAGCCTTAGCCGTAACAATGAGCAGTTCTTC.

This chain links TRBV6-6 with TRBJ2-7; D may be TRBD2 (5 bases). From germline, CDR1 is MNHNY and CDR2 SVGAGI (reference sequence). There are 11 residues in the CDR3. V was trimmed by 4 bases and J by 6 bases, leaving 7 bases between them. The CDR3 DNA reads as TGTGCCAGCAGTTCGGGGATCGAGCAGTACTTC. As protein: CASSSGIEQYF.

The chain uses TRBV11-2 and TRBJ2-7; TRBD1 or TRBD2 may be the D gene (6 bases each). The germline CDR1 and CDR2 sequences are SGHAT and FQNNGV. CDR3 length: 14 amino acids. V was trimmed by 7 bases and J by 6 bases, leaving 19 bases between them. The CDR3 DNA reads as TGTGCCAGCAAGGAAGCGGGCACCAGGGGCGAGCAGTACTTC. Its protein product is CASKEAGTRGEQYF.

The chain recombines TRBV9 with TRBJ2-7, with 10 bases matching TRBD2. V lost 4 bases to trimming and J lost 2 bases; unmatched junction nucleotides: 12. CDR3 length: 17 amino acids. Germline V CDR1 and CDR2: SGDLS, YYNGEE. The CDR3 bases are TGTGCCAGCAGCCCCGACGAGAGACTAGCGGGCGCCTACGAGCAGTACTTC. Translating it yields CASSPDERLAGAYEQYF.

Details on this clone: The same CDR3 arises from other DNA sequences in this sample as well. The J gene is TRBJ1-2, the V gene TRBV28; no clear D. Trimming stripped 4 bases from V and 2 bases from J, with 5 bases between. The CDR3 length is 12 residues. Germline CDR1 and CDR2: MDHEN and SYDVKM. Written as DNA, the CDR3 is TGTGCCAGCAGTTGGACCAACTATGGCTACACCTTC. This translates into CASSWTNYGYTF.

This chain uses TRBV4-1 with TRBJ1-2; tentatively, D is TRBD1 (5 bases). Trimming left V 5 bases short and J 8 bases short, with 15 bases between. The CDR3 consists of 13 residues. Germline V gives CDR1 MGHRA, CDR2 YSYEKL. The CDR3 here is CASSTPRTLGYTF. CDR3 bases: TGCGCCAGCAGCACCCCCAGGACACTGGGCTACACCTTC.

This chain connects TRBV28 to TRBJ1-1; D is unresolved. The length of the CDR3 is 15 residues. Deletions cut 5 bases from V and 0 bases from J, with 13 bases between. CDR1 is MDHEN, CDR2 SYDVKM, per germline. The CDR3 sequence is CASSRPGNMNTEAFF. In DNA, the CDR3 is TGTGCCAGCAGTCGTCCGGGAAACATGAACACTGAAGCTTTCTTT.

V usage is TRBV4-2 and J usage is TRBJ2-7; tentatively, D is TRBD1 (5 bases). CDR3 length: 12 residues. V was trimmed by 4 bases and J by 3 bases, leaving 7 bases between them. Germline loops: CDR1 LGHNA, CDR2 YNFKEQ. DNA of the CDR3: TGTGCCAGCAGCCCCGACAGCTACGAGCAGTACTTC. This translates into CASSPDSYEQYF.

This rearrangement joins TRBV4-2 to TRBJ2-1, with D tentatively TRBD1 (6 bases). The V end lost 4 bases, the J end lost 4 bases, and 11 bases lay between the germline ends. Germline V gene data show CDR1 as LGHNA and CDR2 as YNFKEQ. The CDR3 loop spans 14 amino acids. The CDR3 loop is CASSPGTTYNEQFF. CDR3 nucleotides: TGTGCCAGCAGCCCAGGGACAACTTACAATGAGCAGTTCTTC.

This rearrangement joins TRBV28 to TRBJ2-3, with 11 nucleotides matching TRBD2. The CDR3 is made up of 16 amino acids. Germline V CDR1 and CDR2: MDHEN, SYDVKM. V was clipped by 6 bases and J by 3 bases; unmatched bases: 8. The CDR3 sequence is CASSRPGLAVTDTQYF. The DNA for the CDR3 is TGTGCCAGCAGCCGCCCGGGACTAGCGGTGACAGATACGCAGTATTTT.

The V gene is TRBV5-1, the J gene TRBJ2-1; a weak D match, TRBD1 (6 bases). Per the germline V gene, CDR1 is SGHRS and CDR2 is YFSETQ. This CDR3 comprises 15 residues. V was clipped by 1 base and J by 8 bases, with 16 bases between them. As DNA, the CDR3 is TGCGCCAGCAGCTTGCGGGTGCAGGACAGTGATGAGCAGTTCTTC. Translation: CASSLRVQDSDEQFF.

The rearrangement joins TRBV7-9 to TRBJ2-7; 9 bases map to TRBD1. This CDR3 contains 16 residues. Per germline, CDR1 SEHNR and CDR2 FQNEAQ (reference sequence). V was clipped by 5 bases and J by 3 bases; unmatched bases: 11. The CDR3 loop is CASSPGTGPVIYEQYF. CDR3 nucleotide sequence: TGTGCCAGCAGCCCAGGGACAGGGCCTGTAATCTACGAGCAGTACTTC.

The chain joins TRBV28 to TRBJ1-2, with TRBD1 matching 8 bases. Per germline, CDR1 MDHEN and CDR2 SYDVKM. The CDR3 length is 17 residues. V gave up 2 bases and J gave up 0 bases; unmatched junction bases: 8. The CDR3 is CASSLSRWGQANYGYTF. Written as DNA, the CDR3 is TGTGCCAGCAGTTTAAGCCGATGGGGACAGGCTAACTATGGCTACACCTTC.

V gene TRBV6-6 combines with J gene TRBJ1-1, with unresolved D. The germline V gene encodes CDR1 MNHNY and CDR2 SVGAGI (reference sequence). V was clipped by 6 bases and J by 4 bases, with 15 bases between them. There are 14 residues in the CDR3. The CDR3 bases are TGTGCCAGCAGGTCCGGGATAGCGAGCACTGAAGCTTTCTTT. Its translation is CASRSGIASTEAFF.

The chain has TRBV7-2 and TRBJ2-5; 11 nucleotides align to TRBD2. CDR1 and CDR2 from the germline V gene are SGHTA and FQGNSA. V lost 1 base and J lost 4; bases outside the gene matches: 5. This CDR3 contains 16 residues. CDR3 DNA: TGTGCCAGCAGCTTAGAACTAGCGGGAGCTGGAGAGACCCAGTACTTC. Protein: CASSLELAGAGETQYF.

The CDR3: CASSVAPSSGRARSGQETQYF. CDR3 DNA sequence: TGTGCCAGCAGCGTAGCGCCATCTAGCGGGAGGGCCAGGTCGGGACAAGAGACCCAGTACTTC. The V and J genes are TRBV9 and TRBJ2-5, with 12 bases lining up with TRBD2. Germline V lookup: CDR1 SGDLS, CDR2 YYNGEE. V shed 0 bases and J 2 bases; nucleotides not matched to a gene: 17. The CDR3 covers 21 residues.

As regards this clone: Germline and junction disagree at one end, which may indicate a read error. This chain uses TRBV15 with TRBJ1-1; 8 bases align to TRBD1. Germline V CDR1 and CDR2: LNHNV, YYDKDF (reference sequence). The CDR3 is made up of 14 amino acids. The CDR3 loop reads CATSRYRGNTEAFF. The CDR3, as DNA: TGTGCCACCAGCCGTTACAGGGGGAACACTGAAGCCTTCTTT.

The chain is built from TRBV11-2 and TRBJ2-7; 12 bases map to TRBD2. Germline V gives CDR1 SGHAT, CDR2 FQNNGV. The CDR3 length is 15 residues. V trimming: 5 bases; J trimming: 3 bases; junction bases outside the gene matches: 5. DNA for the CDR3: TGTGCCAGCAGCACGACTAGCGGGAGAAACTACGAGCAGTACTTC. This codes for CASSTTSGRNYEQYF.

V gene TRBV5-1 combines with J gene TRBJ1-5, with D perhaps matching TRBD1 (5 bases). V gave up 3 bases and J gave up 1 base, with 8 bases separating them. Germline V gene sequence: CDR1 SGHRS, CDR2 YFSETQ. This CDR3 is built from 14 residues. In DNA, the CDR3 is TGCGCCAGCAGCTGGGACGGGAGCAATCAGCCCCAGCATTTT. Translated, it gives CASSWDGSNQPQHF.